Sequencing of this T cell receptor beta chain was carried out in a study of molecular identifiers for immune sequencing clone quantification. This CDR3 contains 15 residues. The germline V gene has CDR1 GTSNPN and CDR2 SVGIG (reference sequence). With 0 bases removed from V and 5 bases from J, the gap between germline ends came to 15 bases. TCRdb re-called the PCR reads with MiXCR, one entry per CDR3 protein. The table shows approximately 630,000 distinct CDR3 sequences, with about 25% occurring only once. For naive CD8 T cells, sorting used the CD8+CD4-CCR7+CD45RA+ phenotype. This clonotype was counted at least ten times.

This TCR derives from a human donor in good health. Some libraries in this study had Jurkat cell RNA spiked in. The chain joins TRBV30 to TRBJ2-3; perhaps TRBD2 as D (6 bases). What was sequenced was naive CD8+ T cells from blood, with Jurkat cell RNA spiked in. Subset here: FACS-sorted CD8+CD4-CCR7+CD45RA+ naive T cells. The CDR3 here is CAWSVRGRGLDTQYF. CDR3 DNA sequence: TGTGCCTGGAGTGTACGGGGCCGGGGGTTAGATACGCAGTATTTT.